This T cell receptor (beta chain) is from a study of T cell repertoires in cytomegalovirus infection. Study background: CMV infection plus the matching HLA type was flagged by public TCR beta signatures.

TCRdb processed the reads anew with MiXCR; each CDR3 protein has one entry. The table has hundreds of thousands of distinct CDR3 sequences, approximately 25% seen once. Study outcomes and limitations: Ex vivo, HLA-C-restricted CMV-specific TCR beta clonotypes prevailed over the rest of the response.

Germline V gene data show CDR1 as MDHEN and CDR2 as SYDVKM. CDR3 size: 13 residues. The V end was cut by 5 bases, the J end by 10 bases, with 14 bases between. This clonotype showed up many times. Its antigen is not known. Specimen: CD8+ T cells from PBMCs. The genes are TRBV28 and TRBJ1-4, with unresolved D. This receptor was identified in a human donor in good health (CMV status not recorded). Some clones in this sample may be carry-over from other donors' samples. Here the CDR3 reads CASSPRSFGKLFF. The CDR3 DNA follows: TGTGCCAGCAGTCCTCGGTCTTTTGGAAAACTGTTTTTT.